This TCR beta chain was identified during a study of cytotoxic CD8 clonotypes in ibrutinib-treated CLL. Findings and limits, study-wide: Before falling back toward baseline at progression, clonality had risen at the time of ibrutinib response.

The CDR3 runs 15 residues. V gave up 1 base and J gave up 0 bases; unmatched junction bases: 3. Germline CDR1 reads SGHVS; CDR2 reads FQNEAQ. Measured with immunoSEQ multiplex PCR; TCRdb has only the in-frame clones, and not every one. Seen here are more than 200,000 clones, roughly 70% observed once, and the top ten hold 15% to 17%. Comment on this clone: As yet, its antigen is unknown.

The sample was PBMCs, taken after 24 months of ibrutinib treatment. The receptor's source is a human donor with chronic lymphocytic leukemia. The rearrangement joins TRBV7-8 to TRBJ2-7, with 7 bases lining up with TRBD2. The CDR3 bases are TGTGCCAGCAGCTTAGTTCGGGACTACTCCTACGAGCAGTACTTC. Its protein product is CASSLVRDYSYEQYF.